The source of this T cell receptor beta chain is a study of T cells in Graves' hyperthyroidism and ophthalmopathy. What was amplified from RNA transcripts were TCR beta CDR3 regions. Primed by the HTBI set, a first-round RT-PCR was run on the TCR CDR3. TCRdb ran MiXCR on the multiplex PCR reads and lists one entry per CDR3 protein. This table has hundreds of thousands of distinct CDR3 sequences, roughly 13% appearing once. Uncontrolled infection, other autoimmune disease, pregnancy or lactation excluded patients. Diagnosing involved the use of clinical symptoms, serum thyroxine and TRAb, thyroid ultrasound and orbital computed tomography. At least ten counts were recorded for this clonotype. As yet, its antigen is unknown. Germline trimming cut 5 bases from V and 1 base from J; bases unmatched to any gene: 8. Germline CDR1 MDHEN, CDR2 SYDVKM. This CDR3 comprises 16 residues. Findings and caveats of the study: Blood samples included most of the expanded thyroid clonotypes exceeding 0.001.

The TCR was taken from a woman between 40 and 55 years old with Graves' ophthalmopathy. The sequencing sample was made of blood. This chain uses TRBV28 with TRBJ1-1; 9 nucleotides agree with TRBD1. The CDR3 bases are TGTGCCAGCAGTCTCCTACCGGGACAGGGGAACACTGAAGCTTTCTTT. It is translated as CASSLLPGQGNTEAFF.